These 17 T cell receptor beta chains came from one sample sequenced in a study of blood T cell repertoires in COVID-19 (dated by TCRdb to 2018 to 2021). Library creation used the immunoSEQ multiplex PCR assay. Drawn from immuneACCESS, this table holds only the in-frame rearrangements with V and J called that TCRdb kept. Clones are partly lost; checked studies trace under half to an unresolved V gene and leave the rest unexplained. The sample table shows 61,000 or so clones, and over 80% are seen once. Of the sample, approximately 3.5% is held by the ten largest clones. Sequences were obtained from peripheral blood. Every receptor here comes from a woman aged 80 or over with acute or convalescent COVID-19.

The V gene is TRBV10-2, the J gene TRBJ2-1; 10 bases match TRBD2. Germline V CDR1 and CDR2: WSHSY, SAAADI. This CDR3 spans 16 amino acids. Trimming cost V 2 bases and J 7 bases; bases outside gene matches: 8. The CDR3 nucleotides read TGCGCCAGCAGTGAGCTGGGGCTAGCGGGAGAAAATGAGCAGTTCTTC. Translating it yields CASSELGLAGENEQFF.

This sequence joins TRBV10-1 and TRBJ2-7; D is uncertain. This CDR3 is built from 15 residues. Germline loops: CDR1 WNHNN, CDR2 SYGVQD (reference sequence). Deletions cut 0 bases from V and 1 base from J, with 10 bases between. This chain's CDR3 is CASSESRQSSYEQYF. CDR3 in DNA: TGCGCCAGCAGTGAGTCGCGGCAAAGTTCCTACGAGCAGTACTTC.

The V call is TRBV5-4, the J call TRBJ2-5, with D possibly matching TRBD2 (6 bases). V was shortened by 2 bases and J by 0 bases, with 11 bases between the two germline ends. This CDR3 is built from 15 residues. The germline CDR1 and CDR2 sequences are SGHNT and YYREEE (reference sequence). CDR3 amino acids: CASSFQRVYQETQYF. CDR3 nucleotides: TGTGCCAGCAGCTTCCAGCGGGTGTACCAAGAGACCCAGTACTTC. The full variable domain, with the rest looked up from reference TRBV5-4 and TRBJ2-5, is ETGVTQSPTHLIKTRGQQVTLRCSSQSGHNTVSWYQQALGQGPQFIFQYYREEENGRGNFPPRFSGLQFPNYSSELNVNALELDDSALYLCASSFQRVYQETQYFGPGTRLLVL.

The chain uses TRBV4-1 and TRBJ1-5, with TRBD1 as a possible D gene (6 bases). The V end was cut by 0 bases, the J end by 7 bases, with 16 bases between. This CDR3 is 16 amino acids long. The V gene's germline CDR1 is MGHRA and CDR2 YSYEKL. CDR3 sequence (DNA): TGCGCCAGCAGCCAAGAGGGGGCGAGGGTAGACCAGCCCCAGCATTTT. Protein: CASSQEGARVDQPQHF.

The rearrangement links TRBV18 to TRBJ2-7; 8 bases agree with TRBD1. Germline V gene lookup returns CDR1 KGHSH and CDR2 LQKENI. Germline trimming cut 3 bases from V and 3 bases from J; bases unmatched to any gene: 7. The CDR3 length is 15 residues. Here the CDR3 DNA reads TGTGCCAGCTCACCGATCGGGACAGGAGGCTACGAGCAGTACTTC. It is translated as CASSPIGTGGYEQYF. Full variable domain (rest looked up from reference TRBV18 and TRBJ2-7): NAGVMQNPRHLVRRRGQEARLRCSPMKGHSHVYWYRQLPEEGLKFMVYLQKENIIDESGMPKERFSAEFPKEGPSILRIQQVVRGDSAAYFCASSPIGTGGYEQYFGPGTRLTVT.

V is TRBV19 and J is TRBJ1-2; 10 nucleotides align to TRBD1. Germline V gene lookup returns CDR1 LNHDA and CDR2 SQIVND (reference sequence). The CDR3 covers 16 residues. Trimming at V came to 7 bases and at J to 2 bases, leaving 10 bases not matched to a gene. This chain's CDR3 is CASTMGATGGNYGYTF. DNA of the CDR3: TGTGCCAGTACCATGGGAGCGACAGGGGGCAACTATGGCTACACCTTC. Full variable domain (outside the CDR3, taken from reference TRBV19 and TRBJ1-2): DGGITQSPKYLFRKEGQNVTLSCEQNLNHDAMYWYRQDPGQGLRLIYYSQIVNDFQKGDIAEGYSVSREKKESFPLTVTSAQKNPTAFYLCASTMGATGGNYGYTFGSGTRLTVV.

The gene calls are TRBV5-8 and TRBJ2-7, with D maybe TRBD1 (6 bases). V lost 2 bases, J lost 2 bases, and 11 bases lay in between. Looked up from germline, CDR1 is SGHTS and CDR2 is YDEGEE. CDR3 length equals 14 residues. The CDR3 DNA reads TGTGCCAGCAGCTTCGGACAGCCAACCTACGAGCAGTACTTC. It is translated as CASSFGQPTYEQYF.

V gene TRBV30 combines with J gene TRBJ1-2; the D is unclear. The CDR3 is 12 amino acids. V shed 2 bases and J shed 8 bases, with 12 bases lying between them. Germline loops: CDR1 GTSNPN, CDR2 SVGIG (reference sequence). The CDR3 sequence: CAWSSAGGGYTF. CDR3 DNA sequence: TGTGCCTGGAGTTCGGCGGGAGGAGGCTACACCTTC.

This clone has only one observation. The CDR3 spells CASRNTGMETQYF. CDR3 sequence (DNA): TGTGCCAGCAGAAATACAGGGATGGAGACCCAGTACTTC. This rearrangement joins TRBV28 to TRBJ2-5, with D tentatively TRBD1 (6 bases). Germline V CDR1 and CDR2: MDHEN, SYDVKM. Trimming cost V 6 bases and J 5 bases, with 13 bases left between them. The CDR3 has 13 amino acids.

This clone was recorded once. The rearrangement joins TRBV6-5 to TRBJ2-5; D may be TRBD2 (5 bases). CDR1 is MNHEY and CDR2 is SVGAGI in the germline V gene. This CDR3 spans 11 amino acids. V dropped 7 bases and J dropped 5 bases, with 8 bases sitting between them. DNA of the CDR3: TGTGCCAGCATAAGAGGGGAGACCCAGTACTTC. Its translation: CASIRGETQYF.

J is TRBJ2-5 and V is TRBV2, with 15 bases matching TRBD2. V lost 7 bases and J lost 1; bases outside the gene matches: 10. Germline CDR1 and CDR2: SNHLY and FYNNEI. This CDR3 spans 18 amino acids. The DNA for the CDR3 is TGTGCCAGCACTCGGTTTGGACTAGCGGGGGGGATCCAAGAGACCCAGTACTTC. This codes for CASTRFGLAGGIQETQYF.

J is TRBJ2-3 and V is TRBV7-3, with D perhaps TRBD1 (6 bases). Germline V CDR1 and CDR2: SGHTA, FQGTGA. CDR3 size: 15 residues. V lost 5 bases to trimming and J lost 5 bases, with 17 bases between them. CDR3 protein: CASSPGNRVRDTQYF. The CDR3 bases are TGTGCCAGCAGCCCAGGGAACAGGGTTCGAGATACGCAGTATTTT.

The chain employs TRBV6-5 and TRBJ1-1, with TRBD1 as a possible D gene (5 bases). The CDR3 is made up of 13 amino acids. Between the trimmed V and J ends, which lost 11 bases and 1 base, there was a span of 14 bases. Per germline, CDR1 MNHEY and CDR2 SVGAGI. The CDR3 DNA reads as TGTGCCGTCGGAGGGGTAGGGAACACTGAAGCTTTCTTT. It translates to CAVGGVGNTEAFF.

The chain employs TRBV7-8 and TRBJ1-6; the D is unclear. The CDR3 runs to 18 residues. The germline gives CDR1 SGHVS, CDR2 FQNEAQ. Deletions cut 1 base from V and 0 bases from J, with 13 bases between. The CDR3 here is CASSLVAKQSSYNSPLHF. The CDR3 DNA is TGTGCCAGCAGCTTAGTTGCGAAACAGAGCTCCTATAATTCACCCCTCCACTTT.

V is TRBV30 and J is TRBJ1-1; TRBD1 agrees at 8 bases. The CDR3 consists of 14 residues. Per the germline V gene, CDR1 is GTSNPN and CDR2 is SVGIG (reference sequence). Trimming removed 3 bases from V and 4 bases from J; junction bases left unmatched: 7. The CDR3 nucleotides read TGTGCCTGGAGCTCAGGGGGCTCAGGCACTGAAGCTTTCTTT. Translated: CAWSSGGSGTEAFF.

The chain links TRBV3-1 (or the pseudogene TRBV3-2) to TRBJ1-5; D may be TRBD1 (6 bases). CDR1 and CDR2 (germline): LGHDT, YNNKEL (reference sequence). This CDR3 contains 15 residues. V lost 3 bases to trimming and J lost 7 bases, with 16 bases between them. CDR3 coding DNA: TGTGCCAGCAGCCACGCGCAGGGGAGGGGGCAGCCCCAGCATTTT. Translating gives CASSHAQGRGQPQHF.

The CDR3 here is CAWSVQGETQYF. DNA of the CDR3: TGTGCCTGGAGTGTACAGGGTGAGACCCAGTACTTC. The chain links TRBV30 to TRBJ2-5; D is perhaps TRBD1 (6 bases). The germline CDR1 and CDR2 sequences are GTSNPN and SVGIG (reference sequence). CDR3 size: 12 residues. With 0 bases removed from V and 5 bases from J, the gap between germline ends came to 7 bases.